This TCR beta chain appears in the sequencing data of a study of cytomegalovirus exposure and HLA in healthy donors (dated by TCRdb to 2017 to 2019). With regard to the full study: According to an earlier analysis of 587 of the donors, some 180 million T cells yielded 117 million unique TCR beta sequences and less than 300 Gb of sequence data. A later genetic analysis used genome-wide SNP genotypes for about three fifths of the 666 donors, treating that subset as a discovery cohort. An earlier analysis of some 500 of the donors applied high-throughput TCR beta sequencing to assess whether each TCR beta V gene segment acted as functional or pseudogenic. The aim of the study was to test whether cataloging public T cell receptors could identify signatures of past pathogen exposure. A handful of DR-DQ haplotypes were treated as single units for association and clustering because of strong linkage in the cohort. In the later analysis, no new phenotypic data were used to find candidate immune exposures; instead, reliance was placed on TCR beta sequences and their occurrence across donors. All discovery cohort repertoires had been generated using a single sequencing platform. Approximately 310 gigabases of sequencing data and approximately 85 million unique TCR sequences were included in an early release covering under 650 HLA-typed donors. The study used immunosequencing to profile the T cell repertoires of hundreds of subjects and linked those repertoires to cytomegalovirus serostatus. The number of donors typed differed by locus, with roughly 629-640 for A, B, C, DRB1 and DQB1, roughly 520 for DQA1, 600 to 610 for DPA1, and some 440 for DPB1. Of the roughly 400 genotyped donors, over 80% were placed in the genetic ancestry cluster associated with self-reported Caucasian donors. A separate validation cohort of roughly 120 different subjects was used in addition to the roughly 700-subject first cohort. Donor age, sex, ethnicity and CMV serostatus were collected together with the repertoire data. To predict cytomegalovirus infection status, the study brought together high-throughput TCR immunosequencing, statistical association of individual TCRs with disease status, and machine learning. Both class I and class II loci were covered by HLA typing, at four-digit resolution. Among some 400 genotyped donors of the cohort, an average of around 250,000 unique TCR beta nucleotide sequences was sequenced per donor, of which 15% to 20% were non-productive. In a later analysis, previously published TCR beta repertoires from 670 or so donors were re-analyzed and high-resolution HLA genotyping was added so that TCR occurrence patterns could be studied. General study outcomes and caveats: According to a later analysis, parvovirus B19, influenza, CMV and Epstein-Barr virus appeared linked to several top co-occurrence clusters. Immune exposure information for the cohort was limited to CMV serostatus. Correlated functional status among segregating V segments might reflect linkage disequilibrium, but an unknown experimental factor could not be ruled out. The authors suggested that the approach could potentially be extended to other disease states and immunological phenotypes. In a later analysis, the rate of TCR association differed among HLA loci, with DRB1 alleles having the most associated TCRs and HLA-C alleles having the fewest. A few of the identified cytomegalovirus-associated TCR beta chains were confirmed in vitro to be specific for cytomegalovirus antigens. The study listed over 150 TCR beta chains as associated with cytomegalovirus. The sequencing pipeline was judged likely to have produced a cluster of highly shared sequence variants as a technical artifact. When HLA alleles, especially DR and DQ, strongly co-occurred, TCR associations were difficult to assign to individual alleles. A later genetic analysis associated a missense DCLRE1C variant with V-gene and J-gene trimming of TCR beta chains, and an independent cohort replicated the association. A further reported finding was that TCR beta sequences accurately predicted the HLA-A and HLA-B alleles for most subjects in the first cohort. Most TCR sequences were observed very rarely across donors, whereas some public TCRs were present in many individuals. In both the original and validation cohorts, the classifier was reported to diagnose cytomegalovirus status with high specificity and sensitivity. In a later analysis, HLA-associated TCR beta chains showed more clonal expansion and lower generation probabilities than non-associated chains that were equally common. Seventeen rarely observed V segments, including chromosome 9 orphons, were excluded from the earlier analysis of almost 600 of the donors because counts were too low. Compared with the roughly 710-donor mean, donors in an Asian-associated ancestry cluster had fewer N-insertions in productive TCRs, according to a later genetic analysis. Some IMGT-functional V segments, including TRBV6-2 and TRBV6-3, could not be distinguished by the 87-base-pair reads and were therefore excluded. Most CMV-associated TCR beta chains appeared to be HLA-restricted in a later analysis, and the HLA associations seemed to be driven largely by CMV exposure. In an earlier analysis of under 600 of the donors, most TCR beta V segments were observed in productive rearrangements about 90% or about 30% of the time, broadly matching IMGT annotations. Specific HLA alleles were associated with about 17,000 TCR beta sequences at a false discovery rate of 0.05 in a later analysis. The presence/absence analyses assumed that sequencing depth was roughly uniform across donors, and that assumption may not be true. Because some donors lacked HLA typing at each locus, the association tests relied only on the typed subset. This cohort had only TCR beta chains sequenced, and the lack of alpha or paired-chain data limited which features could be detected.

Regarding this clone: This clone's antigen is unknown. Base qualities are not recorded, but no much larger clone differs from it by a single base.

Receptor amplification or capture employed the immunoSEQ multiplex PCR assay. For the multiplex PCR, a mixture combining 60 forward primers for TCR Vbeta segments and 13 reverse primers for TCR Jbeta segments was used. The CDR3 region of rearranged TCR beta genes was amplified from genomic DNA with a multiplex PCR assay. The amplified TCR beta libraries were sequenced on the Illumina HiSeq System as 87-base-pair reads. In the paper's pipeline: A later analysis tallied some 79 million unique TCR beta chains across the 640 or so repertoires, and around 10 million of those chains were shared by two or more donors. Raw reads were error-corrected and collapsed into unique sequences with a nearest-neighbor algorithm that merged closely related sequences to remove PCR and sequencing errors. To assign V, D and J gene segments, CDR3 sequences were aligned to IMGT reference sequences. For a sequence to be retained, a match of at least six nucleotides was required to both a V gene segment and a J gene segment. A rearrangement was called productive if the CDR3 had no stop codons and remained in frame with V and J, and every other rearrangement was called non-productive. CDR3 was defined by IMGT convention, running from the second conserved V-encoded cysteine to the conserved J-encoded phenylalanine. The earlier analysis of approximately 590 of the donors excluded any sequence lacking an unambiguous match to a single V gene segment. In an earlier analysis of roughly 600 of the donors, a V segment was called functional when productive rearrangements were above 56.7%, and segregating when the standard deviation between donors exceeded 5%. A statistical classification framework was built to diagnose cytomegalovirus status from the catalog of TCR beta chain sequences. A later analysis assigned V and J genes by comparing TCR nucleotide sequences with IMGT/GENE-DB human TR gene sequences. The TCRdist pipeline was used in a later analysis to assign CDR3 sequences and most-parsimonious VDJ recombination scenarios. A later analysis defined each TCR beta chain by its CDR3 amino acid sequence plus V-gene family, and excluded reads lacking a unique V-gene family. In a later analysis, around 650 highly shared, low-generation-probability nucleotide sequences were removed to address suspected cross-contamination and a sequencing artifact. In a later analysis, a clonal expansion index for each public chain was calculated from normalized within-repertoire ranks of inferred template counts. In a later analysis, generation probabilities were computed with a VDJ recombination model fitted to out-of-frame rearrangements, and the resulting probabilities were checked against IGoR. Hypergeometric tests were used in a later analysis to score TCR-TCR, TCR-HLA and TCR-CMV co-occurrence, with a repertoire-size bias correction applied to the TCR pairs. A later analysis estimated false discovery rates by permuting HLA or CMV assignments 20 times. A later analysis grouped co-occurring TCRs with DBSCAN, adding TCRdist sequence similarity when clustering within HLA-allele-positive subsets. Repertoires with fewer than 30,000 or more than 120,000 public chains, plus five repertoires with anomalous nucleotide sharing, were excluded from co-occurrence clustering. TCRdb carries this immuneACCESS record with in-frame sequences only. Its versions omit some clonotypes, under half of them owing to an unresolved V gene in the studies checked, with the rest unexplained. V and J calls and clone size are given by that table; D and trimming were obtained from the DNA. This sample has about 160,000 clones in its table, and approximately 83% of those were observed once. More than 1% of the sample is in the top ten clones.

The cohort was made up of several hundred healthy bone marrow donors. At the time of sampling, all cohort members were nominally healthy, though unrecorded immune exposures were likely present. The donor was CMV seronegative and was included in the group of 352 seronegative cohort members. A peripheral blood sample was provided by each donor, and peripheral blood mononuclear cells were used for TCR beta sequencing. The Qiagen DNeasy Blood Extraction Kit was used to extract genomic DNA from the blood cell samples. V ends up 2 bases short and J 4 bases short, with an unmatched junction base count of 8. The germline V gene supplies CDR1 SNHLY and CDR2 FYNNEI. The CDR3 holds 15 amino acids from the cysteine to the valine. Only the CDR3 part of the read is kept: 45 bases, read in frame from the first base.

The material sequenced was PBMCs. The chain joins TRBV2 to TRBJ2-7, with 7 bases matching TRBD1. This receptor was obtained from a boy aged 2-9 years in good health and CMV-seronegative. The CDR3 region has the sequence CASSEIEGGFYEQYV. The nucleotide sequence reads as follows: TGTGCCAGCAGTGAAATAGAAGGGGGCTTTTACGAGCAGTACGTC.